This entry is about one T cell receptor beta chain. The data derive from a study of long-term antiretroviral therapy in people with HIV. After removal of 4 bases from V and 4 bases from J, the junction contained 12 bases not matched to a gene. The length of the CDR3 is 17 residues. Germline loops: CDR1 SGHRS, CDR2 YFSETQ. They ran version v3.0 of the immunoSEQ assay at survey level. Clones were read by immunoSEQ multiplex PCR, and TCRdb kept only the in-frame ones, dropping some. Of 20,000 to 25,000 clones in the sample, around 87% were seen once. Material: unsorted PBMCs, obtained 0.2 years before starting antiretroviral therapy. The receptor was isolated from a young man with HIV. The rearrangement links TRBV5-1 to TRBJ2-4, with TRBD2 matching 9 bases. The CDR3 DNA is TGCGCCAGCAGCAGGGGGACTAGCTTTGGGGAAAAAAACATTCAGTACTTC. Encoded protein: CASSRGTSFGEKNIQYF.